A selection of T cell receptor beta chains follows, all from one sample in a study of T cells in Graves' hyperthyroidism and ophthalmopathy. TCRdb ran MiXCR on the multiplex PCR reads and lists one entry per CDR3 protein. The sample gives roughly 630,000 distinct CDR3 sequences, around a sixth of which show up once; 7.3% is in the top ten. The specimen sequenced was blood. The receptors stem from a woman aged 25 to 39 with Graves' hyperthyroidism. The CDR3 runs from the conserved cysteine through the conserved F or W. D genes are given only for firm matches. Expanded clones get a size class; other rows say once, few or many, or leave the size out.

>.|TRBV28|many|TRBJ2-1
TGTGCCAGCAGTTCCACCCGGGGGGACAACTCCTACAATGAGCAGTTCTTC
CASSSTRGDNSYNEQFF
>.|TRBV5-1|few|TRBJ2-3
TGCGCCAGCAGCTTGTACGGGAACACAGATACGCAGTATTTT
CASSLYGNTDTQYF
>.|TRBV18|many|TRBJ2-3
TGTGCCAGCTCACCGCGTCCTAGCAGCTCGACAGATACGCAGTATTTT
CASSPRPSSSTDTQYF
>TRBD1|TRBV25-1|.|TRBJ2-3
TGTGCCAGCAGGGGCTCTTCGACAGGGGTAGTGGATACGCAGTATTTT
CASRGSSTGVVDTQYF
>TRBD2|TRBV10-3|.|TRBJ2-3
TGTGCCATCAGTGAGTCGCTAGCGGGTTCTCTATTGACGCAGTATTTT
CAISESLAGSLLTQYF
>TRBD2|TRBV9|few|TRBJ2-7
TGTGCCAGCAGCGTAGGGCCCGCGGGAGGGTACGAGCAGTACTTC
CASSVGPAGGYEQYF
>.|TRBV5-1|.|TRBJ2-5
TGCGCCAGCGGGTCCCCCGGCTACCAAGAGACCCAGTACTTC
CASGSPGYQETQYF
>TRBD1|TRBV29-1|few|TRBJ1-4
TGCAGCGTATCCGGGACAGATGAAAAACTGTTTTTT
CSVSGTDEKLFF
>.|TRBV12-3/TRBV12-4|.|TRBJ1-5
TGTGCCAGCAGTTCACACATTGGAAGCAATCAGCCCCAGCATTTT
CASSSHIGSNQPQHF
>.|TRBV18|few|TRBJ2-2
TGTGCCAGCTCACCGGGGAGTGCGAACACCGGGGAGCTGTTTTTT
CASSPGSANTGELFF
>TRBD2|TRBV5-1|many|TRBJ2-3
TGCGCCAGCAGCTTGAAACTAGCGGGAGACGCAGATACGCAGTATTTT
CASSLKLAGDADTQYF
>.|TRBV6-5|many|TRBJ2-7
TGTGCCAGCAGTTACTCAGGGAGCTACGAGCAGTACTTC
CASSYSGSYEQYF
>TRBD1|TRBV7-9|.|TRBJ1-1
TGTGCCAGCAGCCGGGGACAGGGTGTTATTGAAGCTTTCTTT
CASSRGQGVIEAFF
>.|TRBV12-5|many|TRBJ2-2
TGTGCTAGTGGTTTGGGGACACCAGTGGGGGAGCTGTTTTTT
CASGLGTPVGELFF
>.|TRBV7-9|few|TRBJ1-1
TGTGCCAGCAGCTTAGGACTGTCTATCATCAGGGGCAACACTGAAGCTTTCTTT
CASSLGLSIIRGNTEAFF
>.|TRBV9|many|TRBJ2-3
TGTGCCAGTACATCGAACCCTAGCACAGATACGCAGTATTTT
CASTSNPSTDTQYF
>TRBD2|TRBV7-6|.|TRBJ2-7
TGTGCCAGCAGCTTAGCGGGGACTAGCTCCGAGCAGTACTTC
CASSLAGTSSEQYF
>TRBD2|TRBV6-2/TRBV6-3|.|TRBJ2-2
TGTGCCAGCAGGACACTAGCGGGAGTGGTGGACACCGGGGAGCTGTTTTTT
CASRTLAGVVDTGELFF
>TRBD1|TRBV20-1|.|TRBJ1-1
TGCAGTGCCCTGGGGACAGACAGCACTGAAGCTTTCTTT
CSALGTDSTEAFF
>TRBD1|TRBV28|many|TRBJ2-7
TGTGCCAGCAGTCCCCGGACAGGGAGCCACGAGCAGTACTTC
CASSPRTGSHEQYF
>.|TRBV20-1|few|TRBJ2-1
TGCAGTGCTAGAGAGGTTATGTCAAACAGCAATGAGCAGTTCTTC
CSAREVMSNSNEQFF
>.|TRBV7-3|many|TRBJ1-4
TGTGCCAGCAGCTTATACCTTGGAGAAAAACTGTTTTTT
CASSLYLGEKLFF
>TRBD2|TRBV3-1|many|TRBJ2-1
TGTGCCAGCAGCCACGCGACTAGCGGGAGCTATGAGCAGTTCTTC
CASSHATSGSYEQFF
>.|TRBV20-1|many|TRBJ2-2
TGCAGTGCTAGTCTTCACGCGGAACCCGGGGAGCTGTTTTTT
CSASLHAEPGELFF
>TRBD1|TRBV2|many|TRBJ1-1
TGTGCCAGCAGGACAGGGCGGGGGACTGAAGCTTTCTTT
CASRTGRGTEAFF
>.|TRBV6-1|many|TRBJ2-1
TGTGCCAGCAGTGACACATGGCCCCCGGTATACAATGAGCAGTTCTTC
CASSDTWPPVYNEQFF
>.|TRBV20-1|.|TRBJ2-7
TGCAGTGCTAGAAAGGGGACCTACGAGCAGTACTTC
CSARKGTYEQYF
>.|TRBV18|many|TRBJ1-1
TGTGCCAGCTCAGAGATCGCAGGCAACTTGAACACTGAAGCTTTCTTT
CASSEIAGNLNTEAFF
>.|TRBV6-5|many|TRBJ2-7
TGTGCCAGCAGTTACTCCCAAACTAGGGGGGGGGTCGAGCAGTACTTC
CASSYSQTRGGVEQYF
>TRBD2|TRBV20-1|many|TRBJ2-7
TGCAGTGCTAGAGATGAGCTAGCGGGAGGAGATGGAGGCTACGAGCAGTACTTC
CSARDELAGGDGGYEQYF
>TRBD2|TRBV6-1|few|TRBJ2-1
TGTGCCAGCACCAGGACTAGTAGGGACTACAATGAGCAGTTCTTC
CASTRTSRDYNEQFF